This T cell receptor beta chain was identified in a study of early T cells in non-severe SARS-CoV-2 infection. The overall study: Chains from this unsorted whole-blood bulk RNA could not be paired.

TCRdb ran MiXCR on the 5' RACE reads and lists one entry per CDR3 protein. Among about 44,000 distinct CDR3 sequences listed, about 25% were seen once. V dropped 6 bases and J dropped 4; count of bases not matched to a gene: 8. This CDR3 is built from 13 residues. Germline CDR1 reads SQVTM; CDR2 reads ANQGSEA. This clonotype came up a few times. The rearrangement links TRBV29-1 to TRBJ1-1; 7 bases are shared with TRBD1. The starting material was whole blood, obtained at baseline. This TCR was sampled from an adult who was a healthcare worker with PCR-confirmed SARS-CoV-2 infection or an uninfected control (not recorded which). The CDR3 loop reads CSVFNRGSTEAFF. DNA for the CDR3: TGCAGCGTGTTCAACAGGGGAAGCACTGAAGCTTTCTTT.